The next 16 T cell receptor beta chains were all read from a single sample in a study of blood T cell repertoires in COVID-19. Assay used: immunoSEQ multiplex PCR; TCRdb lists only in-frame clones, some missing. The data show some 300,000 clones, around 90% seen once. The specimen sequenced was peripheral blood. These receptors all stem from a woman aged 45-65 years with COVID-19, enrolled during active disease.

The chain employs TRBV19 and TRBJ2-5, with a weak D call TRBD1 (5 bases). Germline V gene data show CDR1 as LNHDA and CDR2 as SQIVND (reference sequence). This CDR3 spans 15 amino acids. V lost 4 bases to trimming and J lost 4 bases, with 16 bases between them. CDR3 sequence reads: CASSTYQGRRETQYF. The DNA for the CDR3 is TGTGCCAGTAGTACCTATCAGGGAAGGCGAGAGACCCAGTACTTC.

The chain employs TRBV4-2 and TRBJ2-5; D remains unclear. Germline values: CDR1 LGHNA, CDR2 YNFKEQ. CDR3 length: 15 amino acids. Trimming left V 3 bases short and J 1 base short, with 12 bases between. In nucleotides, the CDR3 is TGTGCCAGCAGCCATGCCCCTGGGCGCCAAGAGACCCAGTACTTC. It specifies CASSHAPGRQETQYF.

The sample holds one count of this clone. This chain joins TRBV19 and TRBJ1-2, with a weak D call TRBD1 (6 bases). Germline V gives CDR1 LNHDA, CDR2 SQIVND (reference sequence). The CDR3 has 13 amino acids. V dropped 3 bases and J dropped 2 bases, with 7 bases sitting between them. CDR3 loop: CASSMDRNYGYTF. The DNA of the CDR3 is TGTGCCAGTAGTATGGACAGAAACTATGGCTACACCTTC. Full variable domain (missing parts from reference TRBV19 and TRBJ1-2): DGGITQSPKYLFRKEGQNVTLSCEQNLNHDAMYWYRQDPGQGLRLIYYSQIVNDFQKGDIAEGYSVSREKKESFPLTVTSAQKNPTAFYLCASSMDRNYGYTFGSGTRLTVV.

This rearrangement joins TRBV27 to TRBJ1-2; D unclear. Trimming removed 2 bases at V and 5 bases at J, with 15 bases between. The CDR3 is made up of 15 amino acids. Per germline, CDR1 MNHEY and CDR2 SMNVEV (reference sequence). DNA for the CDR3: TGTGCCAGCAGTTTAACGAAGGGAGCCTCTTATGGCTACACCTTC. Residues: CASSLTKGASYGYTF.

The chain recombines TRBV10-1 with TRBJ1-2; possibly TRBD1 for D (6 bases). V gave up 8 bases and J gave up 3 bases, with 22 bases separating them. Germline V gives CDR1 WNHNN, CDR2 SYGVQD (reference sequence). The CDR3 has 16 residues. CDR3 coding DNA: TGCGCCAGCGGGGCCGGGACACGGCTTAACCACTATGGCTACACCTTC. Residues: CASGAGTRLNHYGYTF.

This clone was recorded a few times. The CDR3 DNA follows: TGTGCCAGCAGTGAAGCGCAAGGGAGCTCCTACAATGAGCAGTTCTTC. This sequence encodes CASSEAQGSSYNEQFF. The rearrangement uses TRBV2 and TRBJ2-1, with D maybe TRBD2 (5 bases). CDR3 length: 16 amino acids. The ends were cut back, 0 bases at V and 0 bases at J, with 9 bases in the middle. Germline V gives CDR1 SNHLY, CDR2 FYNNEI.

The chain combines TRBV30 with TRBJ2-7, with 7 bases fitting TRBD1. The trim removed 4 bases at V and 3 bases at J, leaving 6 bases unmatched. CDR1 GTSNPN and CDR2 SVGIG come from the germline V gene (reference sequence). The CDR3 extends over 13 amino acids. The CDR3 coding sequence is TGTGCCTGGACCACAGGGGACAGCTACGAGCAGTACTTC. It yields the protein CAWTTGDSYEQYF.

V gene TRBV30 combines with J gene TRBJ1-1; D perhaps matches TRBD1 (6 bases). Germline loops: CDR1 GTSNPN, CDR2 SVGIG (reference sequence). The V end was cut by 7 bases, the J end by 1 base, with 16 bases between. CDR3 length: 14 residues. CDR3 sequence: CALIPGQWNTEAFF. The CDR3 nucleotides are TGTGCCTTGATACCGGGACAATGGAACACTGAAGCTTTCTTT.

The chain links TRBV15 to TRBJ2-7; D might be TRBD2 (5 bases). V gave up 1 base and J gave up 0 bases, with 10 bases separating them. CDR3 length: 15 amino acids. Germline V gene lookup returns CDR1 LNHNV and CDR2 YYDKDF (reference sequence). CDR3 sequence reads: CATSRVGVSSYEQYF. DNA of the CDR3: TGTGCCACCAGCAGAGTGGGAGTTAGCTCCTACGAGCAGTACTTC.

The rearrangement links TRBV18 to TRBJ2-1; TRBD2 matches at 11 bases. Germline V gene lookup returns CDR1 KGHSH and CDR2 LQKENI. The CDR3 consists of 17 residues. V dropped 0 bases and J dropped 5; count of bases not matched to a gene: 6. The CDR3 here is CASSPPVAGGPHNEQFF. The CDR3 bases are TGTGCCAGCTCACCACCCGTAGCGGGAGGGCCACACAATGAGCAGTTCTTC. Looking up the rest from reference TRBV18 and TRBJ2-1 gives the full variable domain: NAGVMQNPRHLVRRRGQEARLRCSPMKGHSHVYWYRQLPEEGLKFMVYLQKENIIDESGMPKERFSAEFPKEGPSILRIQQVVRGDSAAYFCASSPPVAGGPHNEQFFGPGTRLTVL.

The chain joins TRBV9 to TRBJ2-3; D is possibly TRBD2 (6 bases). CDR3 size: 17 residues. Germline CDR1 is SGDLS and CDR2 is YYNGEE. The ends were cut back, 0 bases at V and 3 bases at J, with 17 bases in the middle. The CDR3 DNA follows: TGTGCCAGCAGCGTAGATCTGCTAGGCGGAGGGACAGATACGCAGTATTTT. The encoded protein is CASSVDLLGGGTDTQYF.

The V call is TRBV11-2, the J call TRBJ2-7; D is unresolved. The ends were cut back, 1 base at V and 2 bases at J, with 3 bases in the middle. CDR1 is SGHAT, CDR2 FQNNGV, per germline. The CDR3 length is 12 residues. The CDR3 DNA reads TGTGCCAGCAGCTTAGTTACCTACGAGCAGTACTTC. This sequence encodes CASSLVTYEQYF.

The chain links TRBV5-4 to TRBJ2-5; D is perhaps TRBD2 (5 bases). The V gene lost 2 bases and the J gene lost 5 bases, with 13 bases spanning the gap. Germline V gene data show CDR1 as SGHNT and CDR2 as YYREEE (reference sequence). This CDR3 contains 14 residues. This chain's CDR3 is CASSFRGGGETQYF. DNA for the CDR3: TGTGCCAGCAGCTTTCGAGGAGGAGGCGAGACCCAGTACTTC.

This clone came up once. This chain joins TRBV5-1 and TRBJ2-3; 10 bases match TRBD2. CDR1 is SGHRS, CDR2 YFSETQ, per germline. The CDR3 contains 17 residues. Unmatched junction bases numbered 9, after V lost 0 bases and J lost 5 bases. This CDR3 is CASSLGALAGERDTQYF. The CDR3 coding sequence is TGCGCCAGCAGCTTGGGAGCGCTAGCGGGAGAGAGAGATACGCAGTATTTT.

This chain uses TRBV29-1 with TRBJ2-1, with D perhaps TRBD1 (5 bases). Trimming cost V 1 base and J 3 bases, with 16 bases left between them. CDR1 is SQVTM and CDR2 is ANQGSEA in the germline V gene. CDR3 length equals 16 residues. The CDR3 region is CSVEGRFDRDYNEQFF. The CDR3 DNA reads TGCAGCGTTGAAGGACGTTTCGACAGAGACTACAATGAGCAGTTCTTC.

The V gene is TRBV7-3, the J gene TRBJ2-1; no clear D. Trimming took 2 bases from V and 0 from J, leaving 8 bases between them. The CDR3 covers 15 residues. Germline loops: CDR1 SGHTA, CDR2 FQGTGA. CDR3 in amino acids: CASSLEPSSYNEQFF. The CDR3, as DNA: TGTGCCAGCAGCTTAGAACCCAGCTCCTACAATGAGCAGTTCTTC. Based on the CDR3 plus reference TRBV7-3 and TRBJ2-1, the full variable domain is GAGVSQTPSNKVTEKGKYVELRCDPISGHTALYWYRQSLGQGPEFLIYFQGTGAADDSGLPNDRFFAVRPEGSVSTLKIQRTERGDSAVYLCASSLEPSSYNEQFFGPGTRLTVL.